The 14 T cell receptor beta chains in this list originate from one sample, sequenced in a study of cytomegalovirus exposure and HLA in healthy donors. Sequenced by immunoSEQ multiplex PCR; TCRdb stores in-frame clones only, minus some. This repertoire shows 200,000 to 250,000 clones, roughly 88% found once; its top ten account for about 14%. Sequences were obtained from PBMCs. The source of these receptors is a woman aged 25 to 39 in good health and CMV-seropositive.

This sequence joins TRBV27 and TRBJ1-1, with D hard to call. Germline CDR1 and CDR2: MNHEY and SMNVEV (reference sequence). Trimming removed 3 bases from V and 5 bases from J, with 13 bases in between. The CDR3 is 14 amino acids. The CDR3 DNA sequence: TGTGCCAGCAGTTTCCGCCCCGTGGGTACTGAAGCTTTCTTT. This sequence encodes CASSFRPVGTEAFF.

The chain has TRBV19 and TRBJ2-1; TRBD2 matches 9 bases. This CDR3 is built from 15 residues. CDR1 and CDR2 from the germline V gene are LNHDA and SQIVND (reference sequence). Trimming cost V 8 bases and J 7 bases; bases outside gene matches: 12. DNA of the CDR3: TGTGCCAGTGCCGGCTGGGTAGCGGGAGCGAATGAGCAGTTCTTC. This codes for CASAGWVAGANEQFF.

CDR3 nucleotides: TGTGCCAGCAGTTATGGGACAGCGAACACTGAAGCTTTCTTT. Its translation is CASSYGTANTEAFF. This rearrangement joins TRBV6-6 to TRBJ1-1; 7 bases are shared with TRBD1. J gave up 1 base and V 3 bases, and 2 bases lay outside the gene matches. The CDR3 loop spans 14 amino acids. Germline V gene data show CDR1 as MNHNY and CDR2 as SVGAGI (reference sequence).

The chain links TRBV7-9 to TRBJ2-1; D remains unclear. This CDR3 is 15 amino acids long. Germline-derived CDR1 and CDR2 are SEHNR and FQNEAQ (reference sequence). Trimming stripped 5 bases from V and 0 bases from J, with 11 bases between. DNA for the CDR3: TGTGCCAGCAGCCGACCGAAACCCTCCTACAATGAGCAGTTCTTC. This sequence encodes CASSRPKPSYNEQFF.

The chain has TRBV19 and TRBJ1-2, with D perhaps TRBD1 (6 bases). The CDR3 is 12 amino acids. The V end was cut by 5 bases, the J end by 7 bases, with 11 bases between. Germline CDR1 is LNHDA and CDR2 is SQIVND (reference sequence). This CDR3 reads CASSRTGSGYTF. The CDR3 DNA reads TGTGCCAGTAGTCGTACAGGGTCTGGCTACACCTTC.

This clone was seen once. The rearrangement uses TRBV30 and TRBJ2-1, with a tentative D call TRBD2 (6 bases). Trimming removed 3 bases at V and 0 bases at J, with 15 bases between. Germline V gene lookup returns CDR1 GTSNPN and CDR2 SVGIG (reference sequence). This CDR3 comprises 16 residues. The CDR3 reads CAWRKSGFSSYNEQFF. CDR3 nucleotides: TGTGCCTGGAGGAAAAGCGGGTTCAGCTCCTACAATGAGCAGTTCTTC.

With regard to this clone: One end of the junction fails to match germline, which may point to a read error. This chain joins TRBV6-5 and TRBJ1-3; D is unclear. The CDR3 loop spans 13 amino acids. Germline loops: CDR1 MNHEY, CDR2 SVGAGI. The CDR3 reads CASSYERGSTIYF. The CDR3 nucleotides read TGTGCCAGCAGTTATGAGCGGGGAAGCACCATATATTTT.

This chain uses TRBV25-1 with TRBJ2-7; 8 bases map to TRBD2. Germline CDR1 is MGHDK and CDR2 is SYGVNS. V lost 7 bases, J lost 6 bases, and 2 bases stayed unmatched. The CDR3 is 11 residues long. The CDR3 is CASKAGGEQYF. The CDR3, as DNA: TGTGCCAGCAAGGCGGGAGGCGAGCAGTACTTC.

This rearrangement joins TRBV25-1 to TRBJ2-7; 7 nucleotides line up with TRBD1. The J segment lost 2 bases and the V segment lost 2 bases, leaving 3 bases of the junction unmatched. The CDR3 loop spans 14 amino acids. Germline CDR1 MGHDK, CDR2 SYGVNS. This CDR3 is CASSERDRPYEQYF. CDR3 sequence (DNA): TGTGCCAGCAGTGAACGGGACAGACCCTACGAGCAGTACTTC.

CDR3 sequence: CASSPYDSSYEQYF. The CDR3 DNA reads TGCGCCAGCAGCCCATACGACAGTTCCTACGAGCAGTACTTC. This chain joins TRBV4-3 and TRBJ2-7; the D gene is possibly TRBD1 (5 bases). Trimming took off 4 bases at V and 1 base at J, with 11 bases between the two ends. The CDR3 covers 14 residues. In germline, CDR1 is LGHNA, CDR2 YSLEER.

V and J are TRBV28 and TRBJ2-7; 12 bases match TRBD2. The V segment lost 5 bases and the J segment 3 bases; nucleotides outside the gene matches: 8. The CDR3 consists of 16 residues. CDR1 MDHEN and CDR2 SYDVKM come from the germline V gene. The chain's CDR3 is CASSTKLAGGLYEQYF. The CDR3 DNA is TGTGCCAGCAGTACAAAACTAGCGGGAGGTCTCTACGAGCAGTACTTC.

This chain links TRBV6-5 with TRBJ2-7; D uncertain. This CDR3 comprises 16 residues. Germline V gene lookup returns CDR1 MNHEY and CDR2 SVGAGI. Deletions cut 0 bases from V and 4 bases from J, with 16 bases between. CDR3 bases: TGTGCCAGCAGTTACTCGGAGCCAGAGGTTGGGTACGAGCAGTACTTC. This sequence encodes CASSYSEPEVGYEQYF.

The chain recombines TRBV28 with TRBJ2-3, with TRBD2 identical over 10 bases. V gave up 3 bases and J gave up 5 bases; unmatched junction bases: 8. The CDR3 runs to 16 residues. The germline CDR1 and CDR2 sequences are MDHEN and SYDVKM. The CDR3 DNA follows: TGTGCCAGCAGTTTCCCCGCCGGGACTAGCGAAGATACGCAGTATTTT. Protein product: CASSFPAGTSEDTQYF.

The V gene is TRBV6-6, the J gene TRBJ2-1; D ambiguous. Per germline, CDR1 MNHNY and CDR2 SVGAGI (reference sequence). The length of the CDR3 is 13 residues. Trimming stripped 2 bases from V and 8 bases from J, with 10 bases between. The CDR3 nucleotides are TGTGCCAGCAGTTACCAGGACGCGGATGAGCAGTTCTTC. Protein product: CASSYQDADEQFF.